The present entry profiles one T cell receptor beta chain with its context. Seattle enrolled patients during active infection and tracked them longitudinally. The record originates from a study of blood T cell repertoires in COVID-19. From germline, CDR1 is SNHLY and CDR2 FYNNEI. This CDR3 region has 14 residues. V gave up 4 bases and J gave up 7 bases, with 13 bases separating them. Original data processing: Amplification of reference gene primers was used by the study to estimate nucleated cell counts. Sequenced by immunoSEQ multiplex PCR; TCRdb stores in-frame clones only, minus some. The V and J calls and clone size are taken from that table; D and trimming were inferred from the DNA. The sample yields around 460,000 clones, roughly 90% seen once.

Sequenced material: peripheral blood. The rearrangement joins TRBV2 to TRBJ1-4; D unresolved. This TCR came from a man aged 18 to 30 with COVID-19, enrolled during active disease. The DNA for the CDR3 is TGTGCCAGCAGTGGCGGGAGGGCAGGTGAAAAACTGTTTTTT. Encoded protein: CASSGGRAGEKLFF.